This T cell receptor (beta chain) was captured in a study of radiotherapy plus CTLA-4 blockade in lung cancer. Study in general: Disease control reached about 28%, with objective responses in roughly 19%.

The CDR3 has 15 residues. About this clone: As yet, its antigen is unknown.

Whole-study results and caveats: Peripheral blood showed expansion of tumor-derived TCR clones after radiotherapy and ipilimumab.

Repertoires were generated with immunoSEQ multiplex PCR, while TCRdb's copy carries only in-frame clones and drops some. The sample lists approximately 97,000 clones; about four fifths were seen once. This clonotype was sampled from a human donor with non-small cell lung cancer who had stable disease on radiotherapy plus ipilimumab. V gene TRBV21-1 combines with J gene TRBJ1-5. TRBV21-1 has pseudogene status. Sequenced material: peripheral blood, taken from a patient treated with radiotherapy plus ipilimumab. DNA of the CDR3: TGTGCCAGCAGTGAAGACTCCCAAAGCCATCAGCCCCAGCATTTT. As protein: CASSEDSQSHQPQHF.